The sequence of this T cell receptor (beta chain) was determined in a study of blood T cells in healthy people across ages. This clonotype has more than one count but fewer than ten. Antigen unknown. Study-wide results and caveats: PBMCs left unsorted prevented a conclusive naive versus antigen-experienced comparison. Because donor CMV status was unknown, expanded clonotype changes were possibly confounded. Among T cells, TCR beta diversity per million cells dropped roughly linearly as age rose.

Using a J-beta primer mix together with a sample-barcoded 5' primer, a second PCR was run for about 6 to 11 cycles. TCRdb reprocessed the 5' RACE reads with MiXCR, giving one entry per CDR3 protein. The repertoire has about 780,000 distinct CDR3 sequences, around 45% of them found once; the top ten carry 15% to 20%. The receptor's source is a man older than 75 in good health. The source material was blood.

The CDR3 DNA reads as TGTGCCAGCAGCCCCCCCCCCAGCATTATGAACACTGAAGCTTTCTTT. This sequence encodes CASSPPPSIMNTEAFF. The chain employs TRBV28 and TRBJ1-1; D gene unclear. There are 16 residues in the CDR3. Germline CDR1 and CDR2: MDHEN and SYDVKM. V was trimmed by 6 bases and J by 0 bases, leaving 17 bases between them.